The sample holds a few counts of the clone carrying this TCR beta chain. The sample originates from a study of T-cell memory formation after mild COVID-19. Study summary: In these data, TCR clusters were largely donor specific.

V lost 3 bases and J lost 5, with 14 bases in between. Germline loops: CDR1 DFQATT, CDR2 SNEGSKA (reference sequence). This CDR3 region has 14 residues. A single record per CDR3 protein comes from TCRdb applying MiXCR to the 5' RACE reads. The data contain 100,000 to 150,000 distinct CDR3 sequences, roughly 15% of them singletons. This clonotype originated in an adult woman who had mild COVID-19 (a few samples of this study predate the infection). Cell type and time point are not known. The specimen sequenced was PBMCs or a T cell subset sorted from them (not recorded which). The chain employs TRBV20-1 and TRBJ2-1; weak D call: TRBD1 (5 bases). CDR3 bases: TGCAGTGCTAGTATTGCGGACAATCACAATGAGCAGTTCTTC. This translates into CSASIADNHNEQFF.